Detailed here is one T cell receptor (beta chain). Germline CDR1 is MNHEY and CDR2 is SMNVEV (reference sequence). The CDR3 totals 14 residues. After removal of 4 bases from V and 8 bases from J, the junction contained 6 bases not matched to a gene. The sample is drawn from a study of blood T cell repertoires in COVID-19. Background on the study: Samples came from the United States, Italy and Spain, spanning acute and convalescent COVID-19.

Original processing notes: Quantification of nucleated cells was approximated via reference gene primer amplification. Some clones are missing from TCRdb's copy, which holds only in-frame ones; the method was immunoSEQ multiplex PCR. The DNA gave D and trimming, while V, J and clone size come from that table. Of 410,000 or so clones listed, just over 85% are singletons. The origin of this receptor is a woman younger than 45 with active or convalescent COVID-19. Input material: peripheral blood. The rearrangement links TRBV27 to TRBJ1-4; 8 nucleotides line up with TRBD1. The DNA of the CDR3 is TGTGCCAGCAGTTGGGGACAGGCGAGGGAAAAACTGTTTTTT. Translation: CASSWGQAREKLFF.